This T cell receptor beta chain was sequenced in a study of OX40 agonist ivuxolimab in advanced cancers. For the study at large: Three patients showed partial responses: one hepatocellular carcinoma and two cutaneous melanoma cases.

The V and J ends lost 5 bases and 7 bases respectively, with 9 bases between them. Per germline, CDR1 MDHEN and CDR2 SYDVKM. CDR3 length: 11 amino acids. Sequenced by immunoSEQ multiplex PCR; TCRdb stores in-frame clones only, minus some. Among some 75,000 clones listed, around 90% were seen once. The source material was CD4+ or CD8+ T cells sorted from blood, sampled in a trial of the OX40 agonist ivuxolimab. The gene calls are TRBV28 and TRBJ2-7; tentative D call: TRBD2 (5 bases). This sequence originates from an adult with an advanced solid tumor such as melanoma, head and neck, liver or kidney cancer. CDR3 DNA sequence: TGTGCCAGCAGTCGGACTGGAGAGCAGTACTTC. Its protein product is CASSRTGEQYF.